The 5 T cell receptor beta chains given below trace back to one sample, sequenced in a study of shared clonotypes between healthy human individuals. Profiling relied on immunoSEQ multiplex PCR, and the TCRdb table lists in-frame clones only, not all of them. The table includes about 490,000 clones, about 72% detected once. Sequenced input: PBMCs. The receptors here all came from a woman aged 40-49 years in good health. Some clones in this sample may be carry-over from other donors' samples.

The chain links TRBV7-3 to TRBJ2-3, with D perhaps TRBD1 (6 bases). CDR3 size: 15 residues. The ends were cut back, 2 bases at V and 2 bases at J, with 11 bases in the middle. Looked up from germline, CDR1 is SGHTA and CDR2 is FQGTGA. CDR3: CASSLQGRDTDTQYF. CDR3 DNA sequence: TGTGCCAGCAGCTTACAGGGGCGCGACACAGATACGCAGTATTTT. Supplemented by reference TRBV7-3 and TRBJ2-3, the full variable domain reads GAGVSQTPSNKVTEKGKYVELRCDPISGHTALYWYRQSLGQGPEFLIYFQGTGAADDSGLPNDRFFAVRPEGSVSTLKIQRTERGDSAVYLCASSLQGRDTDTQYFGPGTRLTVL.

This sequence joins TRBV6-6 and TRBJ1-3; no clear D. The CDR3 extends over 13 amino acids. From germline, CDR1 is MNHNY and CDR2 SVGAGI (reference sequence). Between the trimmed V and J ends, which lost 0 bases and 4 bases, there was a span of 4 bases. The CDR3 sequence is CASSYSNGNTIYF. CDR3 nucleotides: TGTGCCAGCAGTTACTCGAACGGAAACACCATATATTTT.

A few counts support this clone. The genes are TRBV5-1 and TRBJ1-6; the D gene is possibly TRBD1 (6 bases). The CDR3 is 15 residues long. Germline-derived CDR1 and CDR2 are SGHRS and YFSETQ. V was clipped by 2 bases and J by 3 bases, with 9 bases between them. As DNA, the CDR3 is TGCGCCAGCAGCTTCGGGGACAACTATAATTCACCCCTCCACTTT. The encoded protein is CASSFGDNYNSPLHF.

V is TRBV19 and J is TRBJ1-1, with D maybe TRBD1 (5 bases). This CDR3 has 13 amino acids. CDR1 and CDR2 (germline): LNHDA, SQIVND (reference sequence). V lost 8 bases to trimming and J lost 1 base, with 11 bases between them. The CDR3 DNA reads as TGTGCCAGTGGAGAAGACAGGAACACTGAAGCTTTCTTT. This codes for CASGEDRNTEAFF.

The genes are TRBV9 and TRBJ1-3; 7 bases line up with TRBD1. The V gene end was trimmed by 3 bases and the J gene end by 0 bases; junction bases not matched to a gene: 0. This CDR3 is 14 amino acids long. Looked up from germline, CDR1 is SGDLS and CDR2 is YYNGEE. CDR3 amino acids: CASSGQGSGNTIYF. The CDR3 DNA sequence: TGTGCCAGCAGCGGACAGGGCTCTGGAAACACCATATATTTT.